This T cell receptor beta chain stems from a study of cytomegalovirus exposure and HLA in healthy donors. Overall study findings and caveats: The study labeled fewer than 200 TCR beta chains cytomegalovirus-associated. As was reported, the classifier diagnosed cytomegalovirus status with high specificity and sensitivity.

The CDR3 runs to 17 residues. Trimming removed 3 bases at V and 0 bases at J, with 16 bases between. In germline, CDR1 is SGHDT, CDR2 YYEEEE. This clone was seen a single time. Its antigen is unknown. PCR amplification relied on 60 Vbeta primers (plus 13 Jbeta primers). Per the original data handling: Unique TCR beta chains totaled about 73 million in a later count, with roughly 11 million of them shared. The repertoire was sequenced with immunoSEQ multiplex PCR; TCRdb's copy has only in-frame clones and lacks some. V, J and clone size were drawn from that table, and D and trimming were deduced from the DNA. Of roughly 150,000 clones in the sample, roughly 78% were seen once.

Material: PBMCs. The origin of this receptor is a man aged 40-55 years in good health and CMV-seropositive. The chain couples TRBV5-6 to TRBJ2-4; D possibly corresponds to TRBD2 (6 bases). CDR3: CASSWRVSDLAKNIQYF. CDR3 nucleotides: TGTGCCAGCAGCTGGAGGGTTAGCGACCTAGCCAAAAACATTCAGTACTTC.